This TCR beta chain was sequenced during a study of monozygotic twins with cystic fibrosis. Notes on this clone: Its antigen is as yet unknown.

Sequenced by immunoSEQ multiplex PCR; TCRdb stores in-frame clones only, minus some. This sample has approximately 36,000 clones, with about 93% found just once. Study outcomes and limitations: Age, concordance and disease severity did not associate with shared CDR3 numbers. The repertoire was suggested to be naive-dominated, clonality median about 0.009.

CDR1 is KGHSH and CDR2 is LQKENI in the germline V gene. Trimming shortened V by 0 bases and J by 3 bases, and 11 bases separated the two germline ends. CDR3 size: 15 residues. The sequencing input was blood. This sequence was found in a boy between 2 and 10 years old with cystic fibrosis. The J gene is TRBJ1-2, the V gene TRBV18; no firm D call. The CDR3, as DNA: TGTGCCAGCTCACCACCTCTAGACAACCACTATGGCTACACCTTC. Protein product: CASSPPLDNHYGYTF.